These 20 T cell receptor beta chains originate from one sample sequenced in a study of cytomegalovirus exposure and HLA in healthy donors. 13 Jbeta primers and 60 Vbeta primers were used for the PCR. This table comes from immunoSEQ multiplex PCR, and its TCRdb copy is limited to in-frame clones, with some not included. The data hold 130,000 to 150,000 clones, with 73% observed a single time. Specimen: PBMCs. These receptors were collected from a woman under 30 in good health and CMV-seronegative.

In DNA, the CDR3 is TGTGCCAGCAGCGCGGACAAGCCGACAGATACGCAGTATTTT. Its protein is CASSADKPTDTQYF. This chain uses TRBV9 with TRBJ2-3; D is possibly TRBD1 (5 bases). V lost 3 bases to trimming and J lost 3 bases, with 11 bases between them. The CDR3 spans 14 residues. Germline V gene sequence: CDR1 SGDLS, CDR2 YYNGEE.

The rearrangement uses TRBV18 and TRBJ2-3; D possibly corresponds to TRBD2 (5 bases). This CDR3 comprises 20 residues. V lost 3 bases and J lost 1, with 26 bases in between. CDR1 and CDR2 from the germline V gene are KGHSH and LQKENI. Here the CDR3 reads CASSPLRRYGPKGGTDTQYF. CDR3 nucleotides: TGTGCCAGCTCACCTCTGCGCAGGTACGGTCCGAAGGGAGGCACAGATACGCAGTATTTT.

The rearrangement joins TRBV28 to TRBJ2-1; TRBD1 aligns across 7 bases. With 7 bases clipped from V and 0 bases from J, the junction kept 3 bases outside the gene matches. The CDR3 sequence is 14 residues long. Looked up from germline, CDR1 is MDHEN and CDR2 is SYDVKM. CDR3 sequence: CASKPGGSYNEQFF. In DNA, the CDR3 is TGTGCCAGCAAACCAGGGGGCTCCTACAATGAGCAGTTCTTC.

This sequence joins TRBV9 and TRBJ1-5; D is unclear. This CDR3 contains 14 residues. The germline CDR1 and CDR2 sequences are SGDLS and YYNGEE. V was pared by 0 bases and J by 3 bases, with 7 bases between. The CDR3 DNA reads TGTGCCAGCAGCGTAGGTCGGTACAATCAGCCCCAGCATTTT. Translated: CASSVGRYNQPQHF. The variable domain in full, with the rest retrieved from reference TRBV9 and TRBJ1-5, is DSGVTQTPKHLITATGQRVTLRCSPRSGDLSVYWYQQSLDQGLQFLIQYYNGEERAKGNILERFSAQQFPDLHSELNLSSLELGDSALYFCASSVGRYNQPQHFGDGTRLSIL.

This clone was observed a handful of times. The chain links TRBV30 to TRBJ1-2; no definite D call. CDR1 and CDR2 from the germline V gene are GTSNPN and SVGIG (reference sequence). Trimming cost V 0 bases and J 2 bases, with 10 bases left between them. The CDR3 extends over 14 amino acids. This CDR3 is CAWSVGDANYGYTF. CDR3 DNA sequence: TGTGCCTGGAGTGTGGGAGATGCCAACTATGGCTACACCTTC.

The rearrangement links TRBV6-1 to TRBJ2-7; tentatively, D is TRBD1 (6 bases). V shed 4 bases and J shed 2 bases, with 9 bases lying between them. From germline, CDR1 is MNHNS and CDR2 SASEGT. This CDR3 region has 13 residues. CDR3 sequence: CASSVDSAYEQYV. CDR3 nucleotides: TGTGCCAGCAGTGTGGACAGCGCCTACGAGCAGTACGTC.

CDR3 region: CASTSPGSYYGYTF. Written as DNA, the CDR3 is TGTGCCAGCACTTCCCCGGGGAGTTACTATGGCTACACCTTC. The J gene is TRBJ1-2, the V gene TRBV28, with no clear D. The germline gives CDR1 MDHEN, CDR2 SYDVKM. Trimming stripped 7 bases from V and 3 bases from J, with 15 bases between. CDR3 size: 14 residues.

The chain employs TRBV7-2 and TRBJ2-5; the D gene is possibly TRBD2 (7 bases). Germline loops: CDR1 SGHTA, CDR2 FQGNSA. The V end lost 2 bases, the J end lost 4 bases, and 14 bases lay between the germline ends. The CDR3 runs 15 residues. CDR3 loop: CASSLRGGAGETQYF. CDR3 bases: TGTGCCAGCAGCTTACGAGGGGGGGCCGGAGAGACCCAGTACTTC.

The V gene is TRBV7-8, the J gene TRBJ2-7, with D unresolved. V gave up 1 base and J gave up 1 base, with 5 bases separating them. CDR1 SGHVS and CDR2 FQNEAQ come from the germline V gene. CDR3 length: 13 amino acids. CDR3 amino acids: CASSLDSSYEQYF. As DNA, the CDR3 is TGTGCCAGCAGCTTAGATAGTTCCTACGAGCAGTACTTC. Together with reference TRBV7-8 and TRBJ2-7, the CDR3 gives the full variable domain: GAGVSQSPRYKVAKRGQDVALRCDPISGHVSLFWYQQALGQGPEFLTYFQNEAQLDKSGLPSDRFFAERPEGSVSTLKIQRTQQEDSAVYLCASSLDSSYEQYFGPGTRLTVT.

The J gene is TRBJ2-7, the V gene TRBV18; 7 bases are shared with TRBD2. Germline V gene sequence: CDR1 KGHSH, CDR2 LQKENI. The CDR3 totals 13 residues. The trim removed 3 bases at V and 3 bases at J, leaving 2 bases unmatched. CDR3 nucleotides: TGTGCCAGCTCACCTACTAGCGACTACGAGCAGTACGTC. Translating it yields CASSPTSDYEQYV.

This chain links TRBV28 with TRBJ1-2; perhaps TRBD1 as D (6 bases). The CDR3 runs to 14 residues. V lost 3 bases to trimming and J lost 5 bases, with 13 bases between them. CDR1 and CDR2 from the germline V gene are MDHEN and SYDVKM. CDR3 DNA: TGTGCCAGCAGTTTGCGGGGGCCGCCATATGGCTACACCTTC. Translating gives CASSLRGPPYGYTF.

Written as DNA, the CDR3 is TGTGCCAGCAGCACCGCTACGACCGAGGAAGAGACCCAGTACTTC. Translated, it gives CASSTATTEEETQYF. The V call is TRBV11-3, the J call TRBJ2-5; D not resolved. V was trimmed by 5 bases and J by 3 bases, leaving 16 bases between them. In germline, CDR1 is SGHNT, CDR2 YENEEA. The CDR3 is 15 amino acids.

This clone was seen once. This sequence joins TRBV23-1 and TRBJ1-2; D ambiguous. TRBV23-1 counts as an open reading frame of uncertain function. This CDR3 is built from 14 residues. Trimming left V 6 bases short and J 4 bases short, with 15 bases between. The CDR3 sequence: CASSQLGASYGYTF. DNA for the CDR3: TGCGCCAGCAGCCAGCTGGGAGCTAGCTATGGCTACACCTTC.

The CDR3: CASSLGLADQETQYF. In nucleotides, the CDR3 is TGTGCCAGCAGCTTAGGACTAGCGGACCAAGAGACCCAGTACTTC. J is TRBJ2-5 and V is TRBV7-2, with 9 positions matching TRBD2. V lost 1 base to trimming and J lost 0 bases; unmatched junction nucleotides: 0. CDR1 is SGHTA, CDR2 FQGNSA, per germline. The CDR3 is 15 amino acids.

The count of this clone is one. V gene TRBV5-1 combines with J gene TRBJ2-6, with 9 bases lining up with TRBD1. There are 17 residues in the CDR3. Trimming took 2 bases from V and 0 from J; bases not matched to a gene: 3. Germline CDR1 is SGHRS and CDR2 is YFSETQ. The CDR3 sequence: CASSFDRGNSGANVLTF. The CDR3 region has the DNA TGCGCCAGCAGCTTCGACAGGGGGAACTCTGGGGCCAACGTCCTGACTTTC. Variable domain in full (rest from reference TRBV5-1 and TRBJ2-6): KAGVTQTPRYLIKTRGQQVTLSCSPISGHRSVSWYQQTPGQGLQFLFEYFSETQRNKGNFPGRFSGRQFSNSRSEMNVSTLELGDSALYLCASSFDRGNSGANVLTFGAGSRLTVL.

This sequence joins TRBV9 and TRBJ2-1; D remains unclear. The CDR3 runs 15 residues. Germline V CDR1 and CDR2: SGDLS, YYNGEE. Trimming stripped 5 bases from V and 0 bases from J, with 12 bases between. The CDR3 region is CASRPGDSSYNEQFF. The DNA for the CDR3 is TGTGCCAGCAGACCCGGAGATAGCTCCTACAATGAGCAGTTCTTC. Drawing the rest from reference TRBV9 and TRBJ2-1, the complete variable domain is DSGVTQTPKHLITATGQRVTLRCSPRSGDLSVYWYQQSLDQGLQFLIQYYNGEERAKGNILERFSAQQFPDLHSELNLSSLELGDSALYFCASRPGDSSYNEQFFGPGTRLTVL.

The chain uses TRBV6-6 and TRBJ1-2; D is possibly TRBD1 (5 bases). Deletions cut 6 bases from V and 8 bases from J, with 13 bases between. CDR3 length equals 12 residues. Germline V gives CDR1 MNHNY, CDR2 SVGAGI (reference sequence). CDR3 region: CASSPDRTGYTF. In nucleotides, the CDR3 is TGTGCCAGCAGCCCCGACAGAACAGGCTACACCTTC.

CDR3 nucleotide sequence: TGCGCCAGCAGCCAAATCCCCGGGACATCCTACGAGCAGTACTTC. Protein: CASSQIPGTSYEQYF. The chain uses TRBV4-3 and TRBJ2-7; D possibly corresponds to TRBD1 (6 bases). Trimming stripped 2 bases from V and 1 base from J, with 12 bases between. The germline V gene encodes CDR1 LGHNA and CDR2 YSLEER. This CDR3 region has 15 residues.

The chain recombines TRBV6-4 with TRBJ1-2, with 7 bases identical to TRBD1. This CDR3 is built from 14 residues. V was pared by 3 bases and J by 3 bases, with 4 bases of the junction left unmatched. Per the germline V gene, CDR1 is MRHNA and CDR2 is SNTAGT. CDR3 nucleotides: TGTGCCAGCAGTGAGTTAGGGGGCTACTATGGCTACACCTTC. Translating it yields CASSELGGYYGYTF.

The gene calls are TRBV28 and TRBJ1-5, with D possibly being TRBD1 (6 bases). The V end was cut by 7 bases, the J end by 5 bases, with 18 bases between. The CDR3 spans 15 residues. CDR1 and CDR2 from the germline V gene are MDHEN and SYDVKM. DNA of the CDR3: TGTGCCAGCACCGGACGGGCGGGGGCACATCAGCCCCAGCATTTT. Translated: CASTGRAGAHQPQHF.